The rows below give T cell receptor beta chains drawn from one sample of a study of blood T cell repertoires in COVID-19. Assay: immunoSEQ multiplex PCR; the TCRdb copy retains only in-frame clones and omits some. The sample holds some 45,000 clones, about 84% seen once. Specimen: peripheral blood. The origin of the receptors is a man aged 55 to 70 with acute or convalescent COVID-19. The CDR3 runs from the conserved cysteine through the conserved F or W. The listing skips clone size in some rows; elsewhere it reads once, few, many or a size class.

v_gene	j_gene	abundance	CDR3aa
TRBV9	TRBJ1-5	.	CASSPGTGGNQPQHF
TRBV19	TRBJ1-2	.	CASSYNYGYTF
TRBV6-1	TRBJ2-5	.	CASSARGEGTEETQYF
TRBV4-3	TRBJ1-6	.	CASSQDQGNGHSPLHF
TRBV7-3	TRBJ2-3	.	CASSSDGTAPDTQYF
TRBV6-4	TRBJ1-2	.	CASSPRYRGQGRFSYGYTF
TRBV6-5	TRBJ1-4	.	CASSPTGLTNEKLFF
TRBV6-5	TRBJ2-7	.	CASGWTGKTYEQYF
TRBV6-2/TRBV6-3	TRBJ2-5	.	CASSLGGLQETQYF
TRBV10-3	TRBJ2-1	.	CAISESLLAGGSYEQFF
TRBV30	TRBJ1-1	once	CAWSGSGTEAFF
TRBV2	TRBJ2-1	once	CASSEGDRTYNEQFF
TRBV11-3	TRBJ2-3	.	CASSRTGDSTDTQYF
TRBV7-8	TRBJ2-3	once	CASKSGGLNTDTQYF
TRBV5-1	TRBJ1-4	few	CASSPGQGREKLFF
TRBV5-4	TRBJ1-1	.	CASSPRGGNEAFF
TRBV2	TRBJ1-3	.	CASTYTGSGNTIYF
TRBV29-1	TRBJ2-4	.	CSVETVQIAKNIQYF
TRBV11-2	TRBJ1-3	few	CASSLEATAWFGNTIYF
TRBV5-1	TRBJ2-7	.	CASSAGTGESYEQYF
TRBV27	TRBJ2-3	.	CASRSRDWDTQYF
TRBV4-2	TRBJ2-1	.	CASSQHADRARPFLVF